A selection of T cell receptor beta chains follows, all from one sample in a study of blood T cell repertoires in COVID-19. Assay used: immunoSEQ multiplex PCR; TCRdb lists only in-frame clones, some missing. Of around 120,000 clones listed, around three quarters are singletons. Source material: peripheral blood. Source of these receptors: a woman older than 75 with acute or convalescent COVID-19. Each CDR3 is given with its conserved first and last residue. The order of the fields is J gene, V gene, D gene, clone size, CDR3 DNA, CDR3 protein. The D gene is left open where the match is weak. Only part of the rows carry a size: once, few, many, or a class if the clone is expanded.

j_call: TRBJ1-2; v_call: TRBV4-2; d_call: TRBD1; clone_size: NA; cdr3_nt: TGTGCCAGCAGCCCGGACAGGGGGTATGGCTACACCTTC; cdr3_aa: CASSPDRGYGYTF
j_call: TRBJ2-5; v_call: TRBV19; d_call: NA; clone_size: NA; cdr3_nt: TGTGCCAGTAGTGGACTGGGCCAAGAGACCCAGTACTTC; cdr3_aa: CASSGLGQETQYF
j_call: TRBJ1-2; v_call: TRBV2; d_call: TRBD1; clone_size: NA; cdr3_nt: TGTGCCAGCAGTGTGAGGACAGGGGATCGGGGCACCTTC; cdr3_aa: CASSVRTGDRGTF
j_call: TRBJ2-1; v_call: TRBV19; d_call: NA; clone_size: NA; cdr3_nt: TGTGCCAGTACCCCCGCCGGGACTTGGGCCTACAATGAGCAGTTCTTC; cdr3_aa: CASTPAGTWAYNEQFF
j_call: TRBJ1-1; v_call: TRBV7-2; d_call: TRBD1; clone_size: NA; cdr3_nt: TGTGCCAGCAGCTTCGGACAGGGAATAGCTTTCTTT; cdr3_aa: CASSFGQGIAFF
j_call: TRBJ1-1; v_call: TRBV5-6; d_call: NA; clone_size: NA; cdr3_nt: TGTGCCAGCAGCCCCGGTTGGGCTCGCGAAAGCACTGAAGCTTTCTTT; cdr3_aa: CASSPGWARESTEAFF
j_call: TRBJ1-1; v_call: TRBV5-6; d_call: NA; clone_size: NA; cdr3_nt: TGTGCCAGCAGCTCAGGAAGGAACACTGAAGCTTTCTTT; cdr3_aa: CASSSGRNTEAFF
j_call: TRBJ1-2; v_call: TRBV6-2/TRBV6-3; d_call: NA; clone_size: NA; cdr3_nt: TGTGCCAGCAGTCGACGGGACTATGGCTACACCTTC; cdr3_aa: CASSRRDYGYTF
j_call: TRBJ1-5; v_call: TRBV4-3; d_call: NA; clone_size: NA; cdr3_nt: TGCGCCAGCAGCCAAGATCGGAGCAATCAGCCCCAGCATTTT; cdr3_aa: CASSQDRSNQPQHF
j_call: TRBJ1-1; v_call: TRBV11-2; d_call: NA; clone_size: few; cdr3_nt: TGTGCCAGCAGCTTCCAGGGCACTGAAGCTTTCTTT; cdr3_aa: CASSFQGTEAFF